This T cell receptor (beta chain) was sequenced for a study of lymphopenia after photon versus proton radiotherapy. Sequencing used immunoSEQ multiplex PCR; TCRdb keeps in-frame clones, though not all of them. Found here are around 35,000 clones, about 83% of them singletons; the top ten hold 2.5% to 3.5%. With regard to this clone: Its antigen remains unknown.

Whole-study findings and limits: Larger post-nadir TCR diversity loss correlated inversely with survival in deceased patients. Better survival with proton therapy was suggested as possible, not demonstrated. After lymphocyte nadir, photon-treated repertoires showed oligoclonal expansion, especially CD8+ Temra.

The source of this sequence is a man over 45 with gastric cancer. Sequencing was performed on peripheral blood, taken from a patient treated with photon-based radiotherapy.

The CDR3: CASSPTVGYEQYF. CDR3 sequence (DNA): TGCGCCAGCAGCCCGACGGTAGGATACGAGCAGTACTTC. V gene TRBV4-1 combines with J gene TRBJ2-7, with unresolved D. The CDR3 is made up of 13 amino acids. The ends were cut back, 4 bases at V and 4 bases at J, with 11 bases in the middle. Per the germline V gene, CDR1 is MGHRA and CDR2 is YSYEKL.